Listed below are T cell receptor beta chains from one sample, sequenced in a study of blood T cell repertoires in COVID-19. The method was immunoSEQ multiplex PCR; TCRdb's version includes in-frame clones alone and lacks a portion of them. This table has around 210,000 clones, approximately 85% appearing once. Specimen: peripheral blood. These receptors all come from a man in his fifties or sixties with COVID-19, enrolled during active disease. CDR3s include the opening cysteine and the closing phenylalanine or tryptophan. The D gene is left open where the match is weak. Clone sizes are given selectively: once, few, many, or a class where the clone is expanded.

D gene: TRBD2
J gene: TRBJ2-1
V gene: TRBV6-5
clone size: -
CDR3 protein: CASSPQRGAYNEQFF
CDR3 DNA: TGTGCCAGCAGCCCCCAGCGGGGAGCCTACAATGAGCAGTTCTTC

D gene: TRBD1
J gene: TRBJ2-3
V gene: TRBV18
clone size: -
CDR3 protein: CASSLGQSTDTQYF
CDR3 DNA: TGTGCCAGCTCACTGGGACAGTCCACAGATACGCAGTATTTT

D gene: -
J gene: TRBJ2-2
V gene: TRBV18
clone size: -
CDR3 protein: CASSIKTSGELFF
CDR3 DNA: TGTGCCAGCTCCATAAAGACAAGCGGGGAGCTGTTTTTT

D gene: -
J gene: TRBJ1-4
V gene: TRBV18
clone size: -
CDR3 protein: CASSRDQGGHEKLFF
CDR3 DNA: TGTGCCAGCTCACGTGATCAGGGAGGGCATGAAAAACTGTTTTTT

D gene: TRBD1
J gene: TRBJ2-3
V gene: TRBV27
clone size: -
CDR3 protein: CASSSIRDRETDTQYF
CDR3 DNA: TGTGCCAGCAGTTCGATCCGGGACAGGGAAACAGATACGCAGTATTTT

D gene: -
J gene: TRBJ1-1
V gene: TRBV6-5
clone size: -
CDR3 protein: CASSNKDSPGTEAFF
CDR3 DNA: TGTGCCAGCAGTAACAAGGACAGCCCGGGCACTGAAGCTTTCTTT

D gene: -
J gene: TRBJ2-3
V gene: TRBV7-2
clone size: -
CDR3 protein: CASSLDGSRDTQYF
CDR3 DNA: TGTGCCAGCAGCCTGGACGGGAGCAGAGATACGCAGTATTTT

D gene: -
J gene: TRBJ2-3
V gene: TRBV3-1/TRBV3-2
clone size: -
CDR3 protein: CASSQDPSFGTDTQYF
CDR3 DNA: TGTGCCAGCAGCCAAGATCCGAGTTTCGGCACAGATACGCAGTATTTT

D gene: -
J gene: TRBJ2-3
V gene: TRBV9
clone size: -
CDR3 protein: CASSHPIGGGRRTDTQYF
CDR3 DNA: TGTGCCAGCAGCCATCCAATAGGGGGGGGCCGGAGGACAGATACGCAGTATTTT

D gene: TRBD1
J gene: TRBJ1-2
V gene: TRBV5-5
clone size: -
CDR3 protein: CASRQGQAMNYGYTF
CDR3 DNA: TGTGCCAGCAGACAGGGACAGGCGATGAACTATGGCTACACCTTC

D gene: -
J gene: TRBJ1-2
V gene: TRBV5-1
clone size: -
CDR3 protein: CASSLGGGTPDSF
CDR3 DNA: TGCGCCAGCAGCTTGGGTGGGGGGACCCCGGATTCCTTC

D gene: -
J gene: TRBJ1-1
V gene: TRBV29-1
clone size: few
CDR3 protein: CSVDNRQVMNTEAFF
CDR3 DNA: TGCAGCGTTGACAATAGACAGGTAATGAACACTGAAGCTTTCTTT

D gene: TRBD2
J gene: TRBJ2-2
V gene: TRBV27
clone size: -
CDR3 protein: CASSRGLAGGRTGELFF
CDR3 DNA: TGTGCCAGCAGTCGGGGACTAGCGGGGGGGCGGACCGGGGAGCTGTTTTTT

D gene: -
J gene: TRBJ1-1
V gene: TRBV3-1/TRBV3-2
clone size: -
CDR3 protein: CASSQGWQNTEAFF
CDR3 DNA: TGTGCCAGCAGCCAAGGCTGGCAGAACACTGAAGCTTTCTTT

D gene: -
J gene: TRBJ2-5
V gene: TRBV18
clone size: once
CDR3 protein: CASSRARGLETQYF
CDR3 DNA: TGTGCCAGCTCACGGGCCCGGGGGTTAGAGACCCAGTACTTC

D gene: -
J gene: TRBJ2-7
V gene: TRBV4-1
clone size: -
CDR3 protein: CASSQDPGTYEQYF
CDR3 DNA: TGCGCCAGCAGCCAAGACCCAGGTACCTACGAGCAGTACTTC

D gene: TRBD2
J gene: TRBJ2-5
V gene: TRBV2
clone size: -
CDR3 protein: CASRLSGVAGTETQYF
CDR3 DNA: TGTGCCAGCAGATTATCTGGGGTAGCGGGGACGGAGACCCAGTACTTC

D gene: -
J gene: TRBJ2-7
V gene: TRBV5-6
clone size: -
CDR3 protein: CASSLFREQYF
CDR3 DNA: TGTGCCAGCAGCTTGTTCCGGGAGCAGTACTTC

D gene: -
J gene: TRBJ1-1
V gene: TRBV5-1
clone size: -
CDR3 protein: CASSIAMNTEAFF
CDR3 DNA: TGCGCCAGCAGTATAGCAATGAACACTGAAGCTTTCTTT

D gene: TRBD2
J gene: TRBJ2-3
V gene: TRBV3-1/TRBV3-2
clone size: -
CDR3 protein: CASSQAGGGALDTQYF
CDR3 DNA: TGTGCCAGCAGCCAAGCTGGCGGGGGGGCCTTAGATACGCAGTATTTT

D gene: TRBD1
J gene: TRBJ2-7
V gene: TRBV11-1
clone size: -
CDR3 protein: CASSPDRDEQYF
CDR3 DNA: TGTGCCAGCAGCCCGGACAGGGACGAGCAGTACTTC

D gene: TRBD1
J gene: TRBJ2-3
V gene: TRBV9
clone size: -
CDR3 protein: CASSVAGGEADTQYF
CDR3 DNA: TGTGCCAGCAGCGTAGCAGGGGGCGAGGCAGATACGCAGTATTTT

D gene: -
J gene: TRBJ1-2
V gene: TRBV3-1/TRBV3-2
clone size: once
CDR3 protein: CASSQEAGNYGYTF
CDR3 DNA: TGTGCCAGCAGCCAAGAGGCAGGGAACTATGGCTACACCTTC

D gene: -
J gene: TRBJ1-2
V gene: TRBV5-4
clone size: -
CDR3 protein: CASSPELVRNYGYTF
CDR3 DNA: TGTGCCAGCAGCCCCGAACTAGTCCGTAACTATGGCTACACCTTC

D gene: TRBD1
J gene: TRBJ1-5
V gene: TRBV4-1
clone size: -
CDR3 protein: CASSPTPTGGNQPQHF
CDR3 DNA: TGCGCCAGCAGCCCCACCCCGACAGGGGGGAATCAGCCCCAGCATTTT

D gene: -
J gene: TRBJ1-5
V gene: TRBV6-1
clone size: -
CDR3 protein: CASSEAISGVFGPQHF
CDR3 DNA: TGTGCCAGCAGTGAAGCTATATCAGGGGTTTTTGGGCCCCAGCATTTT

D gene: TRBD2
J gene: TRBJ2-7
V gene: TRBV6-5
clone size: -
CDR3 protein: CASRRLAGSYEQYF
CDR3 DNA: TGTGCCAGCAGGAGACTAGCGGGGTCTTACGAGCAGTACTTC

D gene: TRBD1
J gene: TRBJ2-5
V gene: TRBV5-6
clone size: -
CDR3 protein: CASSLPGQLRETQYF
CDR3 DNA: TGTGCCAGCAGCTTGCCGGGACAGTTACGGGAGACCCAGTACTTC

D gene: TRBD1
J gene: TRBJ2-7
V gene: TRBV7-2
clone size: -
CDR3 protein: CASSAPRDRGLKFSYEQYF
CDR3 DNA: TGTGCCAGCAGCGCCCCTCGGGACAGGGGGCTTAAATTCTCCTACGAGCAGTACTTC

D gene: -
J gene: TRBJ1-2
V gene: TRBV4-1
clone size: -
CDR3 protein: CASSQDDRTPGGYTF
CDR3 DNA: TGCGCCAGCAGCCAAGATGACAGGACCCCTGGCGGCTACACCTTC

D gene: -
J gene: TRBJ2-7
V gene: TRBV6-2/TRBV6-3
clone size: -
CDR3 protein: CASSPGPVQGTYEQYF
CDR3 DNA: TGTGCCAGCAGTCCCGGCCCTGTACAGGGAACGTACGAGCAGTACTTC

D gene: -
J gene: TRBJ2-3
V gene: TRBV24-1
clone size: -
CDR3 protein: CATSGRGGSTDTQYF
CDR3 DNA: TGTGCCACCAGTGGAAGGGGAGGTAGCACAGATACGCAGTATTTT

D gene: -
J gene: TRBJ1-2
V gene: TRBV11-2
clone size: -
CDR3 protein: CASSPRGNYGYTF
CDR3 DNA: TGTGCCAGCAGCCCGCGGGGTAACTATGGCTACACCTTC

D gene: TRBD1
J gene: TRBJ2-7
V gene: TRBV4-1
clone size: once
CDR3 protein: CASSQTWTGQISYEQYF
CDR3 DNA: TGCGCCAGCAGCCAAACCTGGACAGGCCAAATTTCCTACGAGCAGTACTTC

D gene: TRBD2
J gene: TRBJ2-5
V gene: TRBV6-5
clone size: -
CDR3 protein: CASSFSGAIQETQYF
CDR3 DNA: TGTGCCAGCAGCTTTAGCGGGGCTATCCAAGAGACCCAGTACTTC

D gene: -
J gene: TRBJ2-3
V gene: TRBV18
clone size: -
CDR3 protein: CASSPPSTDTQYF
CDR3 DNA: TGTGCCAGCTCACCACCCTCCACAGATACGCAGTATTTT